The sequence of this TCR beta chain was determined in a study of blood T cell repertoires in COVID-19. Study information: Collection of acute and convalescent COVID-19 samples took place in the United States, Italy and Spain. Sample material is recorded as cDNA or gDNA derived from T cells, B-cell-depleted T cells, or PBMCs.

Germline V lookup: CDR1 LNHDA, CDR2 SQIVND (reference sequence). The CDR3 has 14 amino acids. V shed 5 bases and J 4 bases; nucleotides not matched to a gene: 7. The authors' processing: How many nucleated cells were present was estimated from reference gene primer amplification. Produced via immunoSEQ multiplex PCR; TCRdb's table is partial and in-frame only. D and trimming come from the DNA, and the V and J calls and clone size come from that table. The repertoire holds around 300,000 clones, with approximately 86% as singletons. The sequence was obtained from a woman between 25 and 40 years old who had recovered from COVID-19. The sample comprised peripheral blood. V gene TRBV19 combines with J gene TRBJ1-2; the match to TRBD1 covers 7 bases. The DNA of the CDR3 is TGTGCCAGTAGTTCGACCGGGACAGCCTATGGCTACACCTTC. Protein: CASSSTGTAYGYTF.